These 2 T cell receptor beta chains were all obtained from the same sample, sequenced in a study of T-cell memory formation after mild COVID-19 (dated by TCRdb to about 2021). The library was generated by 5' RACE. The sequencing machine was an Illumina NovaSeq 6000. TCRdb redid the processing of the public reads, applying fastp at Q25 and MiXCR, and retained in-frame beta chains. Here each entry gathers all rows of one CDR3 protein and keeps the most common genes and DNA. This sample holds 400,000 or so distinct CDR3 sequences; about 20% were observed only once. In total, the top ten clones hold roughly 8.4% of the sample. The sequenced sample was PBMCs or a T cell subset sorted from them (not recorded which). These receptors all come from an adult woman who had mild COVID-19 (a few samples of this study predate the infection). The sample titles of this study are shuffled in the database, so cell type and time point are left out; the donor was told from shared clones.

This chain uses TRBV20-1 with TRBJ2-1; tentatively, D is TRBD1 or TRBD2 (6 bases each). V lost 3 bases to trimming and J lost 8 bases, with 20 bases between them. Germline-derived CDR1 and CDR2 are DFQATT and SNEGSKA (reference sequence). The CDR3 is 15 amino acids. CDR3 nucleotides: TGCAGTGCTAGGCTTTTCCGGGGGCAATGGGATGAGCAGTTCTTC. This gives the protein CSARLFRGQWDEQFF.

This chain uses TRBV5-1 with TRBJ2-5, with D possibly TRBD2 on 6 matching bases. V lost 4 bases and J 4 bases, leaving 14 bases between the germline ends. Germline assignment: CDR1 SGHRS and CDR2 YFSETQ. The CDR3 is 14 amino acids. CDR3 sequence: CASSRDFGGETQYF. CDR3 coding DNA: TGCGCCAGCAGCCGGGACTTCGGGGGAGAGACCCAGTACTTC.